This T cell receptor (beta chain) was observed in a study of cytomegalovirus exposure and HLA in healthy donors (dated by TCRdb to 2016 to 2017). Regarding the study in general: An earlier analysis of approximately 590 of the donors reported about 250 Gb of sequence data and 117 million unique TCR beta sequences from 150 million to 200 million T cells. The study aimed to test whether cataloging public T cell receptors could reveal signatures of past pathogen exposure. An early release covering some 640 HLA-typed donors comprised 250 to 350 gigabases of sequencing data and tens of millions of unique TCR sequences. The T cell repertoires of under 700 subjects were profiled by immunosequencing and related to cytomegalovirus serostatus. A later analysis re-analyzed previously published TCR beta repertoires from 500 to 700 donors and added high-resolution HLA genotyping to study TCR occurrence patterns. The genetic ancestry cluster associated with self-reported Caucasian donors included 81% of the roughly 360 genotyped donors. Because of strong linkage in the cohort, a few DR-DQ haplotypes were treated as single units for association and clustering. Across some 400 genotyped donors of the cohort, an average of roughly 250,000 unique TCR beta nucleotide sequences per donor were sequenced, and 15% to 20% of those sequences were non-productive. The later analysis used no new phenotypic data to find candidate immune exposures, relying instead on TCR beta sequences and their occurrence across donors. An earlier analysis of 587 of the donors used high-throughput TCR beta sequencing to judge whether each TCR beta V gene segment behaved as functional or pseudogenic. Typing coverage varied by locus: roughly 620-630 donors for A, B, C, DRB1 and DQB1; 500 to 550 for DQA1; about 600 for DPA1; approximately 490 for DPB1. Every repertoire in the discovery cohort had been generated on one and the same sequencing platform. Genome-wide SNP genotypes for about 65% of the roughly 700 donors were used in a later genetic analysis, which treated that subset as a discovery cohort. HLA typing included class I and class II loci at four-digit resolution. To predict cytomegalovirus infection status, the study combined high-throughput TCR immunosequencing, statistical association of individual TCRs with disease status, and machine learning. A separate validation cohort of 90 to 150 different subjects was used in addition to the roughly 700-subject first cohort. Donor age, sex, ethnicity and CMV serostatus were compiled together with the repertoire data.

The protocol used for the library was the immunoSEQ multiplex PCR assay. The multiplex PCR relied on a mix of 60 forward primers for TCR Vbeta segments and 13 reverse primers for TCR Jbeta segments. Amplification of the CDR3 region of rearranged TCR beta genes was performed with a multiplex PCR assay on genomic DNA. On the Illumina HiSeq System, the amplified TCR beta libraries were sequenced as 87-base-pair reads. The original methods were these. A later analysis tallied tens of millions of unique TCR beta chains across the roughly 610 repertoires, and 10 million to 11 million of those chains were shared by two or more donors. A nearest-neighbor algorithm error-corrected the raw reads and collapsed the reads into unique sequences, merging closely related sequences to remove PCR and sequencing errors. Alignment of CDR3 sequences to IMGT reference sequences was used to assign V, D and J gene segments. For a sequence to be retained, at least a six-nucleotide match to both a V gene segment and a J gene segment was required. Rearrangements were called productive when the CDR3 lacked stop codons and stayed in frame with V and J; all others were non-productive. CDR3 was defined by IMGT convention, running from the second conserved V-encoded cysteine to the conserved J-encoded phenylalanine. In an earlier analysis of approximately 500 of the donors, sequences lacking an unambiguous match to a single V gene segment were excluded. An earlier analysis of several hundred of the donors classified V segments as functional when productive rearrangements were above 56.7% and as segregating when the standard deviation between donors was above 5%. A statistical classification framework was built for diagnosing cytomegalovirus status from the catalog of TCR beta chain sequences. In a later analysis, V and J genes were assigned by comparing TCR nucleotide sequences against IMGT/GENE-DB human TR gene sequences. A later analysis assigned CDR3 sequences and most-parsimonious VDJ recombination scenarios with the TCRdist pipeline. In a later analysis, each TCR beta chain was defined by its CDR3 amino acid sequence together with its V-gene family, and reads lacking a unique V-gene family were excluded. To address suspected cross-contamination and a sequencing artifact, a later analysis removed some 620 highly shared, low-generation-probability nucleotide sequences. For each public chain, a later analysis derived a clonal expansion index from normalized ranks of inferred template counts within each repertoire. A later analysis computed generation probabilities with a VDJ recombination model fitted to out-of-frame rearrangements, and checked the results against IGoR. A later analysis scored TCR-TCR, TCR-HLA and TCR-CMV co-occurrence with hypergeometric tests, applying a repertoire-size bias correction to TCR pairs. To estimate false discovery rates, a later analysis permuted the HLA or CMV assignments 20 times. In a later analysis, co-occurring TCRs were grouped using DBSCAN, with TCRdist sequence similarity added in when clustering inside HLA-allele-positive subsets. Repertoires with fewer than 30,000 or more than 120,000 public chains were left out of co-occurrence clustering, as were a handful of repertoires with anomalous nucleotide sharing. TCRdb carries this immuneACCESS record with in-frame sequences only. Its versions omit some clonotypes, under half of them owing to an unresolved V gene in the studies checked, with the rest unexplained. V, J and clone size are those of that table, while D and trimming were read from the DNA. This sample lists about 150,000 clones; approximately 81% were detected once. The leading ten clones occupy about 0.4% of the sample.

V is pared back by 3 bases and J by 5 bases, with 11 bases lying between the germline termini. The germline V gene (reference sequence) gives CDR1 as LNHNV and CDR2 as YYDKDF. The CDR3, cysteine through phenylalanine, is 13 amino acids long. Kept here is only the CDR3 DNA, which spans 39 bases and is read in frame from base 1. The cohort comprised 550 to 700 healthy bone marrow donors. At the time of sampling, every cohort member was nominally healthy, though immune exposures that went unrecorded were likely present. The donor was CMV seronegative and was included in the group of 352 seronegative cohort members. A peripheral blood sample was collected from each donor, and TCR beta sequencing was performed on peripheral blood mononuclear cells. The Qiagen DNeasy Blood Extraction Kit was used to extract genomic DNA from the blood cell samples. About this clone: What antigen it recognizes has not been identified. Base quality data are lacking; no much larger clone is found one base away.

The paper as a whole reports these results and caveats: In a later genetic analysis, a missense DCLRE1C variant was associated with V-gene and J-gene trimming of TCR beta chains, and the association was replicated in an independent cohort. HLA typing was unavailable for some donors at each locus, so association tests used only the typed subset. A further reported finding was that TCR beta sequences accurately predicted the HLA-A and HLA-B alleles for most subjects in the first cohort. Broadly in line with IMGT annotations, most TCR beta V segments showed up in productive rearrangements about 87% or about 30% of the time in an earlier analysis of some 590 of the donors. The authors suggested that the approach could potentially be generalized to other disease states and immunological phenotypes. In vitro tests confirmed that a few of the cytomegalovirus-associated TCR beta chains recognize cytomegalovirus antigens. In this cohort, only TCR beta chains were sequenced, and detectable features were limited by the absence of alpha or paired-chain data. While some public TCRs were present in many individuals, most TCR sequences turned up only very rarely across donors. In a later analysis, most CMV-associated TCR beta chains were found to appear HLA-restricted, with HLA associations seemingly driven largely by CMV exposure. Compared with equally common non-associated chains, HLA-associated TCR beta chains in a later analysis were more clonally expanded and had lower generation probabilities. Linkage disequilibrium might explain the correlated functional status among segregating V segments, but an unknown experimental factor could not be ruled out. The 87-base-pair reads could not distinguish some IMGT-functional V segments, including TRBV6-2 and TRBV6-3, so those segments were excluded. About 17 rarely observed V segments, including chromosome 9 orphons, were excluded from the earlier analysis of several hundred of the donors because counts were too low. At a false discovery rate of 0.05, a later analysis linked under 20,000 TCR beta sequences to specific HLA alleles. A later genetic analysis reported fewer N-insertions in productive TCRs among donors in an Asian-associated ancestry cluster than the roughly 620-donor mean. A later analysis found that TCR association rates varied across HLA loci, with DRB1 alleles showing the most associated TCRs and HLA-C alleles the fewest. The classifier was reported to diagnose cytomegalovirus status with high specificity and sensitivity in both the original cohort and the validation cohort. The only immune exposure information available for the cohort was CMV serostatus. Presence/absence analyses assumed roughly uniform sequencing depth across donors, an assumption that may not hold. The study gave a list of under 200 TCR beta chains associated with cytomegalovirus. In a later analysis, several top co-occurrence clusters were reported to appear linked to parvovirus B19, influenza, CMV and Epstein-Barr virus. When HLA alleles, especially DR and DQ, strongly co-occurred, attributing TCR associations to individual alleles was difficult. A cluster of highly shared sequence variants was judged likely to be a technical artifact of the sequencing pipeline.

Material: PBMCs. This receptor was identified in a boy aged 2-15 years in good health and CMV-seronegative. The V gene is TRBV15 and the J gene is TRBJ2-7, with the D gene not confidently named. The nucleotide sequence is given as TGTGCCACCAGCAGTTGGTTGGAGCACGAGCAGTACTTC. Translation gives CATSSWLEHEQYF.